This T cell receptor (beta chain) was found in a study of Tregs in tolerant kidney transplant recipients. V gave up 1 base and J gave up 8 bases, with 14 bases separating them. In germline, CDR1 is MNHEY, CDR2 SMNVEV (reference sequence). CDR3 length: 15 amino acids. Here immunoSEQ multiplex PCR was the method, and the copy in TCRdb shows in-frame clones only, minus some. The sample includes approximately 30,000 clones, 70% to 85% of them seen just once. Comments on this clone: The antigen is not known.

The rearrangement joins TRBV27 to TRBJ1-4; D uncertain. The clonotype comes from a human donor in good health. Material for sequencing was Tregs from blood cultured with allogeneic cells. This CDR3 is CASSLYSPPQEKLFF. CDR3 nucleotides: TGTGCCAGCAGTTTATATAGTCCCCCACAAGAAAAACTGTTTTTT.